This T cell receptor beta chain stems from a study of blood T cell repertoires in COVID-19. Study at large: T cells, B-cell-depleted T cells, or PBMCs supplied cDNA or gDNA.

The CDR3 contains 15 residues. CDR1 is KGHDR and CDR2 is SFDVKD in the germline V gene. Trimming cost V 4 bases and J 12 bases; bases outside gene matches: 8. The method was immunoSEQ multiplex PCR; TCRdb's version includes in-frame clones alone and lacks a portion of them. The data show 260,000 or so clones, under 90% seen once. Recovered status in Cohort 3 required two negative PCRs, clearance, or symptom resolution. The chain has TRBV24-1 and TRBJ2-1; 13 nucleotides match TRBD2. Sequenced: PBMCs or T cells enriched from blood (not recorded which). The TCR comes from a man in his late teens or twenties who had recovered from COVID-19. The CDR3 here is CATSDGLAGESWQFF. CDR3 sequence (DNA): TGTGCCACCAGTGACGGACTAGCGGGAGAAAGTTGGCAGTTCTTC.